The 5 T cell receptor beta chains below come from one sample, sequenced in a study of cytomegalovirus exposure and HLA in healthy donors. Primers for the PCR totalled 60 Vbeta and 13 Jbeta. Data came from immunoSEQ multiplex PCR; TCRdb stores just in-frame clones and leaves some out. The sample carries some 110,000 clones, around 70% recorded once. Sequences were obtained from PBMCs. The receptors shown here come from a man aged 25 to 45 in good health and CMV-seropositive.

This chain uses TRBV11-3 with TRBJ2-2; D perhaps matches TRBD2 (5 bases). The V gene lost 0 bases and the J gene lost 6 bases, with 8 bases spanning the gap. Germline CDR1 SGHNT, CDR2 YENEEA. This CDR3 has 14 amino acids. DNA for the CDR3: TGTGCCAGCAGCTTAGATCGAGGGCCCGGGGAGCTGTTTTTT. It codes for CASSLDRGPGELFF. Filled out from reference TRBV11-3 and TRBJ2-2, the complete variable domain reads EAGVVQSPRYKIIEKKQPVAFWCNPISGHNTLYWYLQNLGQGPELLIRYENEEAVDDSQLPKDRFSAERLKGVDSTLKIQPAELGDSAVYLCASSLDRGPGELFFGEGSRLTVL.

CDR3 region: CASSLTAYEQYF. The CDR3 DNA reads TGTGCCAGCAGTTTAACAGCATACGAGCAGTACTTC. The V call is TRBV28, the J call TRBJ2-5; D not resolved. The J call may not be correct, given that the DNA end is closer to TRBJ2-7. Germline CDR1 and CDR2: MDHEN and SYDVKM. CDR3 length equals 12 residues.

This clone was picked up a small number of times. The rearrangement joins TRBV5-4 to TRBJ2-5; 8 nucleotides agree with TRBD1. Trimming took 2 bases from V and 5 from J; bases not matched to a gene: 2. The CDR3 runs 13 residues. CDR1 is SGHNT, CDR2 YYREEE, per germline (reference sequence). CDR3: CASSLTGGETQYF. The CDR3 DNA reads as TGTGCCAGCAGCTTAACAGGGGGGGAGACCCAGTACTTC.

The chain recombines TRBV6-5 with TRBJ2-5; 7 bases map to TRBD1. Per the germline V gene, CDR1 is MNHEY and CDR2 is SVGAGI. CDR3 length equals 15 residues. J lost 2 bases, V lost 3 bases, and 6 bases had no gene match. The CDR3 region is CASSYLGQPQETQYF. Written as DNA, the CDR3 is TGTGCCAGCAGTTATTTGGGACAGCCACAAGAGACCCAGTACTTC.

The V call is TRBV14, the J call TRBJ2-1; 10 bases agree with TRBD2. CDR1 and CDR2 (germline): SGHDN, FVKESK. The J segment lost 6 bases and the V segment lost 10 bases, leaving 12 bases of the junction unmatched. The CDR3 has 15 amino acids. This chain's CDR3 is CATTLLAGVGNEQFF. As DNA, the CDR3 is TGTGCCACTACGCTTCTAGCGGGAGTCGGCAATGAGCAGTTCTTC.